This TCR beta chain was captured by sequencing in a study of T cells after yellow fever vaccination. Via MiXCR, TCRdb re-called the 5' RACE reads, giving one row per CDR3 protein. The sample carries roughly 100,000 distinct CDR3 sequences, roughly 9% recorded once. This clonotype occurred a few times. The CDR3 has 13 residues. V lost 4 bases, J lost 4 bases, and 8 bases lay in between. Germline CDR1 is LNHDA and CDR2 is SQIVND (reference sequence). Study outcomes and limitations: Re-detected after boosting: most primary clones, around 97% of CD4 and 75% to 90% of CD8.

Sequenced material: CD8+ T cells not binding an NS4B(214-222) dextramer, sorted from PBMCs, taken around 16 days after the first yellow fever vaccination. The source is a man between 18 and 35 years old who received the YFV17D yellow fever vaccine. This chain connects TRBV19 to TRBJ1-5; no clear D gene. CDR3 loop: CASSNVVNQPQHF. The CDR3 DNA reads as TGTGCCAGTAGTAATGTCGTAAATCAGCCCCAGCATTTT.